This T cell receptor (beta chain) was found in a study of blood T cell repertoires in COVID-19. Authors' processing steps: Counts of nucleated cells, estimated from reference gene primer amplification, were obtained. This table comes from immunoSEQ multiplex PCR, and its TCRdb copy is limited to in-frame clones, with some not included. Clone size and V and J calls were adopted from that table, with D and trimming inferred from the DNA. The profile shows nearly 50,000 clones, about 83% of them singletons. The CDR3 runs to 16 residues. V lost 7 bases and J lost 2, with 19 bases in between. CDR1 is KGHSY, CDR2 FQNENV, per germline.

The chain employs TRBV16 and TRBJ2-3; unclear D gene. Sequencing was performed on peripheral blood. This TCR was recovered from a woman aged 55-69 years with acute or convalescent COVID-19. The CDR3 is CASTHRRSRITDTQYF. The DNA for the CDR3 is TGTGCCAGCACCCACCGTCGATCCAGGATCACAGATACGCAGTATTTT.